This section outlines one TCR beta chain sequence together with its context. Using immunoSEQ multiplex PCR, the repertoire was profiled, and TCRdb retains in-frame clones only, with some absent. The sample holds around 100,000 clones, 85% to 90% seen once. Trimming shortened V by 4 bases and J by 3 bases, and 6 bases separated the two germline ends. The CDR3 length is 12 residues. Per germline, CDR1 KGHSH and CDR2 LQKENI. The data are from a study of T cell responses to AZD1222 COVID-19 vaccine. This clonotype was obtained from an adult in good health. Sequenced here: peripheral blood, sampled on day 0 of AZD1222 vaccination. This sequence joins TRBV18 and TRBJ1-1; unclear D gene. CDR3 DNA: TGTGCCAGCTCACTTTTGGACACTGAAGCTTTCTTT. As protein: CASSLLDTEAFF.